These 27 T cell receptor beta chains came from one sample sequenced in a study of T cells in Graves' hyperthyroidism and ophthalmopathy. Amplification yielded TCR beta CDR3 regions, with RNA transcripts as the source. During a first-round RT-PCR of the TCR CDR3, the HTBI primer set was used. From the multiplex PCR reads, TCRdb called clonotypes with MiXCR, one entry per CDR3 protein. Of hundreds of thousands of distinct CDR3 sequences in the sample, approximately 15% were seen once. The sequenced sample consisted of blood. The receptors were gathered from a woman aged 18-29 years with Graves' hyperthyroidism.

This clonotype was observed at least ten times. The chain has TRBV6-1 and TRBJ1-2; no clear D gene. The germline V gene encodes CDR1 MNHNS and CDR2 SASEGT. The CDR3 sequence is 14 residues long. The germline V and J ends were trimmed by 5 bases and 1 base, with 11 bases remaining between them. For the CDR3, the DNA is TGTGCCAGCAGTTCCCCGGGGAGTAACTATGGCTACACCTTC. This encodes CASSSPGSNYGYTF.

This clonotype was detected ten times or more. The chain uses TRBV20-1 and TRBJ2-6, with D unresolved. CDR1 and CDR2 from the germline V gene are DFQATT and SNEGSKA (reference sequence). The CDR3 contains 16 residues. V lost 3 bases and J lost 2, with 14 bases in between. CDR3 DNA sequence: TGCAGTGCTAGCGATTTCTGGGCAGCTGGGGCCAACGTCCTGACTTTC. Residues: CSASDFWAAGANVLTF.

The sample holds many counts of this clonotype. V usage is TRBV9 and J usage is TRBJ2-7; 7 bases match TRBD2. This CDR3 spans 17 amino acids. In germline, CDR1 is SGDLS, CDR2 YYNGEE. J lost 0 bases, V lost 3 bases, and 12 bases had no gene match. The DNA of the CDR3 is TGTGCCAGCAGCGCCTCACTACTAGCGCCGAGCTCCTACGAGCAGTACTTC. Its protein product is CASSASLLAPSSYEQYF.

This clonotype came up many times. The rearrangement links TRBV7-2 to TRBJ2-1; a possible D gene is TRBD1 (5 bases). This CDR3 is 17 amino acids long. Trimming shortened V by 3 bases and J by 7 bases, and 22 bases separated the two germline ends. The V gene's germline CDR1 is SGHTA and CDR2 FQGNSA. The CDR3 DNA is TGTGCCAGCAGCTTGCTGGATTTAGGTAGGGGTGGGAATGAGCAGTTCTTC. As protein: CASSLLDLGRGGNEQFF.

About this clonotype itself: A junction end diverges from the germline sequence, so it may reflect a read error. V gene TRBV6-2 or TRBV6-3 combines with J gene TRBJ1-1; tentative D call: TRBD1 (5 bases). Germline V CDR1 and CDR2: MNHEY, SVGEGT. The CDR3 loop spans 15 amino acids. DNA of the CDR3: TGTGCCAGCAGTTACTCGAGTCTGTTGGACACTGTAGCTTTCTTT. Protein sequence: CASSYSSLLDTVAFF.

In its sample, this clonotype was seen many times. This chain joins TRBV20-1 and TRBJ2-7, with 8 bases identical to TRBD2. The CDR3 spans 14 residues. CDR1 and CDR2 (germline): DFQATT, SNEGSKA (reference sequence). Trimming cost V 1 base and J 2 bases; bases outside gene matches: 4. CDR3 bases: TGCAGTGCTAGAGCTAGCGGGTACACCTACGAGCAGTACTTC. This encodes CSARASGYTYEQYF.

This chain joins TRBV28 and TRBJ2-7, with TRBD2 matching 9 bases. This CDR3 contains 15 residues. Germline V CDR1 and CDR2: MDHEN, SYDVKM. The V segment lost 5 bases and the J segment 2 bases; nucleotides outside the gene matches: 7. The CDR3 region is CASSAGLAKPYEQYF. The CDR3 region has the DNA TGTGCCAGCAGTGCAGGACTAGCGAAGCCCTACGAGCAGTACTTC. Looking up the rest from reference TRBV28 and TRBJ2-7 gives the full variable domain: DVKVTQSSRYLVKRTGEKVFLECVQDMDHENMFWYRQDPGLGLRLIYFSYDVKMKEKGDIPEGYSVSREKKERFSLILESASTNQTSMYLCASSAGLAKPYEQYFGPGTRLTVT.

The gene calls are TRBV7-2 and TRBJ2-3, with D perhaps matching TRBD1 (5 bases). Germline V gene sequence: CDR1 SGHTA, CDR2 FQGNSA. V was cut by 2 bases and J by 3 bases, with 12 bases left in between. The CDR3 consists of 15 residues. The CDR3 DNA reads TGTGCCAGCAGCTTACAAGTTCAGGGAACAGATACGCAGTATTTT. This sequence encodes CASSLQVQGTDTQYF.

This clonotype was counted many times. V usage is TRBV2 and J usage is TRBJ1-1; the D gene is possibly TRBD1 (5 bases). CDR1 is SNHLY, CDR2 FYNNEI, per germline. With 7 bases removed from V and 5 bases from J, the gap between germline ends came to 20 bases. CDR3 length: 15 amino acids. CDR3 loop: CASTLGAGPKTEAFF. The CDR3 DNA sequence: TGTGCCAGCACCCTCGGGGCTGGGCCTAAAACTGAAGCTTTCTTT.

This clonotype was detected many times. The DNA of the CDR3 is TGTGCCAGCAGATCCACAGGGGCGATATCCTACGAGCAGTACTTC. Amino acid sequence: CASRSTGAISYEQYF. This chain joins TRBV6-1 and TRBJ2-7; 7 nucleotides align to TRBD1. This CDR3 is built from 15 residues. CDR1 is MNHNS and CDR2 is SASEGT in the germline V gene. Unmatched junction bases numbered 9, after V lost 6 bases and J lost 1 base.

The chain links TRBV20-1 to TRBJ1-2; tentative D call: TRBD1 (5 bases). CDR1 is DFQATT and CDR2 is SNEGSKA in the germline V gene (reference sequence). CDR3 length: 18 residues. V lost 0 bases, J lost 3 bases, and 23 bases lay in between. The CDR3 reads CSARDILLGQVSDYGYTF. CDR3 in DNA: TGCAGTGCTAGAGACATTTTACTGGGGCAGGTTTCGGACTATGGCTACACCTTC.

This clonotype was counted ten times or more. The chain uses TRBV6-5 and TRBJ2-7, with 7 bases fitting TRBD1. CDR3 size: 15 residues. Unmatched junction bases numbered 5, after V lost 2 bases and J lost 1 base. Germline V gene data show CDR1 as MNHEY and CDR2 as SVGAGI. This CDR3 is CASSYTGTESYEQYF. CDR3 coding DNA: TGTGCCAGCAGTTACACCGGGACAGAGTCCTACGAGCAGTACTTC.

In its sample, this clonotype was seen a few times. CDR3 amino acids: CASSPEGRENTGELFF. In DNA form, the CDR3 reads TGTGCCAGCAGCCCCGAGGGGCGGGAGAACACCGGGGAGCTGTTTTTT. The V call is TRBV4-2, the J call TRBJ2-2; possible D gene TRBD2, 6 bases. Germline V lookup: CDR1 LGHNA, CDR2 YNFKEQ. There are 16 residues in the CDR3. Trimming removed 4 bases at V and 1 base at J, with 13 bases between.

In this sample, this clonotype turned up many times. The rearrangement joins TRBV2 to TRBJ2-7; 8 nucleotides align to TRBD1. This CDR3 is 13 amino acids long. V shed 7 bases and J 3 bases; nucleotides not matched to a gene: 5. Germline CDR1 is SNHLY and CDR2 is FYNNEI. CDR3 sequence (DNA): TGTGCCAGCATTCGACAGGGGCGCTACGAGCAGTACTTC. Protein product: CASIRQGRYEQYF.

The chain is built from TRBV20-1 and TRBJ2-7; TRBD1 or TRBD2 may be the D gene (8 bases each). This CDR3 is 14 amino acids long. Trimming pared 6 bases from V and 2 bases from J, leaving 17 bases between. Germline V gene sequence: CDR1 DFQATT, CDR2 SNEGSKA (reference sequence). CDR3 loop: CSAPDRGLAYEQYF. CDR3 nucleotide sequence: TGCAGTGCGCCCGACAGGGGACTAGCCTACGAGCAGTACTTC.

This clonotype showed up many times. The V and J genes are TRBV20-1 and TRBJ1-2; D not certain. CDR3 length: 12 residues. V was pared by 6 bases and J by 6 bases, with 14 bases between. Germline V lookup: CDR1 DFQATT, CDR2 SNEGSKA (reference sequence). The CDR3 bases are TGCAGTGCCTCACGAGGTACCGATGGCTACACCTTC. It yields the protein CSASRGTDGYTF.

The rearrangement uses TRBV4-1 and TRBJ2-7; tentatively, D is TRBD2 (5 bases). V shed 8 bases and J shed 2 bases, with 10 bases lying between them. The CDR3 consists of 12 residues. Germline V gene lookup returns CDR1 MGHRA and CDR2 YSYEKL. CDR3 sequence: CASGEGPYEQYF. Here the CDR3 DNA reads TGCGCCAGCGGCGAGGGCCCCTACGAGCAGTACTTC.

This clonotype was observed at least ten times. The J gene is TRBJ1-1, the V gene TRBV7-8, with D hard to call. V was cut by 5 bases and J by 0 bases, with 13 bases left in between. The CDR3 length is 15 residues. Germline-derived CDR1 and CDR2 are SGHVS and FQNEAQ. As DNA, the CDR3 is TGTGCCAGCAGCCTCAAAGTCAATTTGAACACTGAAGCTTTCTTT. Its translation: CASSLKVNLNTEAFF.

This clonotype was picked up many times. V gene TRBV3-1 combines with J gene TRBJ2-1; weak D call: TRBD2 (5 bases). This CDR3 is 14 amino acids long. CDR1 LGHDT and CDR2 YNNKEL come from the germline V gene (reference sequence). Trimming left V 0 bases short and J 9 bases short, with 12 bases between. For the CDR3, the DNA is TGTGCCAGCAGCCAAGAACCGGGAACGAGTGAGCAGTTCTTC. Protein: CASSQEPGTSEQFF.

This clonotype was found many times. The CDR3 reads CASRINFRGSTDTQYF. CDR3 sequence (DNA): TGTGCCAGCAGGATAAACTTCAGGGGCAGCACAGATACGCAGTATTTT. This chain uses TRBV28 with TRBJ2-3; D possibly corresponds to TRBD1 (6 bases). In germline, CDR1 is MDHEN, CDR2 SYDVKM. V lost 6 bases and J lost 0, with 16 bases in between. The CDR3 totals 16 residues.

The V and J genes are TRBV20-1 and TRBJ1-2; TRBD1 matches at 9 bases. Germline assignment: CDR1 DFQATT and CDR2 SNEGSKA (reference sequence). Unmatched junction bases numbered 3, after V lost 2 bases and J lost 2 bases. The CDR3 has 14 amino acids. The CDR3 sequence is CSARPGTGNYGYTF. The CDR3 bases are TGCAGTGCTAGACCGGGGACAGGGAACTATGGCTACACCTTC.

The chain uses TRBV20-1 and TRBJ2-5, with TRBD2 matching 11 bases. With 4 bases clipped from V and 1 base from J, the junction kept 8 bases outside the gene matches. Germline V gene sequence: CDR1 DFQATT, CDR2 SNEGSKA (reference sequence). The CDR3 loop spans 16 amino acids. The CDR3 is CSATIPGLAAQETQYF. The CDR3, as DNA: TGCAGTGCTACTATTCCGGGACTAGCGGCCCAAGAGACCCAGTACTTC.

The V gene is TRBV20-1, the J gene TRBJ2-7; D assignment may be TRBD1 or TRBD2 (5 bases each). CDR3 length: 13 residues. Germline-derived CDR1 and CDR2 are DFQATT and SNEGSKA (reference sequence). V lost 6 bases and J lost 2, with 14 bases in between. CDR3 region: CSAPTRGAYEQYF. The CDR3 coding sequence is TGCAGTGCGCCCACAAGAGGGGCCTACGAGCAGTACTTC.

This clonotype was counted between two and nine times. This chain connects TRBV7-2 to TRBJ1-2; D is uncertain. CDR1 is SGHTA and CDR2 is FQGNSA in the germline V gene. The CDR3 loop spans 15 amino acids. V was clipped by 4 bases and J by 1 base, with 13 bases between them. The CDR3 region is CASSYLRLFNYGYTF. The CDR3 DNA follows: TGTGCCAGCAGCTACCTTCGGCTGTTTAACTATGGCTACACCTTC.

This clonotype was detected a few times. This chain connects TRBV6-5 to TRBJ1-6, with TRBD1 as a possible D gene (5 bases). CDR3 length equals 17 residues. Between the trimmed V and J ends, which lost 0 bases and 7 bases, there was a span of 16 bases. CDR1 is MNHEY and CDR2 is SVGAGI in the germline V gene. In DNA, the CDR3 is TGTGCCAGCAGTTACTCGCTCCCGGGACCGCAAAATTCACCCCTCCACTTT. Protein: CASSYSLPGPQNSPLHF.

This clonotype has just a few counts. This could be a read error, since a much larger clone is one nucleotide away. This rearrangement joins TRBV27 to TRBJ2-7; D is tentatively TRBD1 or TRBD2 (5 bases each). Germline V gene data show CDR1 as MNHEY and CDR2 as SMNVEV (reference sequence). Trimming stripped 4 bases from V and 2 bases from J, with 9 bases between. This CDR3 has 13 residues. CDR3: CASSWDGAYEQYF. The CDR3 bases are TGTGCCAGCAGTTGGGACGGGGCCTACGAGCAGTACTTC.

Ten or more counts support this clonotype. The genes are TRBV20-1 and TRBJ2-7; TRBD2 might be the D (7 bases). V dropped 4 bases and J dropped 5 bases, with 15 bases sitting between them. Germline CDR1 is DFQATT and CDR2 is SNEGSKA (reference sequence). The CDR3 has 13 amino acids. The CDR3 DNA is TGCAGTGCTACCGGGGGGCTAGCTCACGAGCAGTACTTC. Amino acids: CSATGGLAHEQYF.